Listed here are 32 T cell receptor beta chains from one sample, sequenced in a study of T cell repertoires in cytomegalovirus infection. TCRdb reprocessed the reads with MiXCR, giving one entry per CDR3 protein. The sample holds about 210,000 distinct CDR3 sequences, 5% to 8.5% seen once. Sample: PBMCs. Receptor source: a human donor in good health (CMV status not recorded). Some clones in this sample may be carry-over from other donors' samples.

This clonotype came up many times. The rearrangement joins TRBV11-2 to TRBJ1-1; unclear D gene. CDR3 length: 13 amino acids. Germline V gene data show CDR1 as SGHAT and CDR2 as FQNNGV. Trimming took 5 bases from V and 0 from J, leaving 7 bases between them. The CDR3 loop is CASSTHMNTEAFF. DNA for the CDR3: TGTGCCAGCAGCACACATATGAACACTGAAGCTTTCTTT.

This clonotype was recorded at least ten times. The V and J genes are TRBV6-6 and TRBJ1-5; D is unresolved. The CDR3 spans 15 residues. V dropped 6 bases and J dropped 0 bases, with 12 bases sitting between them. Per the germline V gene, CDR1 is MNHNY and CDR2 is SVGAGI (reference sequence). The CDR3 bases are TGTGCCAGCAGCTTCTCGGGGTATAGCAATCAGCCCCAGCATTTT. It specifies CASSFSGYSNQPQHF.

This clonotype was recorded many times. This sequence joins TRBV29-1 and TRBJ2-3; tentative D call: TRBD1 (6 bases). Germline CDR1 is SQVTM and CDR2 is ANQGSEA. The germline V and J ends were trimmed by 1 base and 0 bases, with 14 bases remaining between them. This CDR3 has 16 amino acids. CDR3 sequence: CSVEGVVTGSTDTQYF. The DNA of the CDR3 is TGCAGCGTTGAAGGGGTGGTAACAGGGAGCACAGATACGCAGTATTTT.

In this sample, this clonotype turned up many times. V gene TRBV29-1 combines with J gene TRBJ2-5; 7 bases are a match to TRBD1. Germline trimming cut 4 bases from V and 4 bases from J; bases unmatched to any gene: 3. CDR3 length: 12 amino acids. Per the germline V gene, CDR1 is SQVTM and CDR2 is ANQGSEA. CDR3 sequence (DNA): TGCAGCGTTGGACAGGGACCAGAGACCCAGTACTTC. This translates into CSVGQGPETQYF.

The V call is TRBV12-3 or TRBV12-4, the J call TRBJ1-3; D is undetermined. V was trimmed by 2 bases and J by 0 bases, leaving 11 bases between them. This CDR3 region has 16 residues. CDR3 sequence (DNA): TGTGCCAGCAGTTTACTTGGAGGGAACTCTGGAAACACCATATATTTT. Amino acids: CASSLLGGNSGNTIYF.

This clonotype was detected many times. The DNA of the CDR3 is TGCAGTGCTAGATTCGGGGGCACAGATACGCAGTATTTT. Protein sequence: CSARFGGTDTQYF. The rearrangement uses TRBV20-1 and TRBJ2-3; weak D call: TRBD2 (5 bases). V was pared by 2 bases and J by 1 base, with 7 bases between. Looked up from germline, CDR1 is DFQATT and CDR2 is SNEGSKA (reference sequence). There are 13 residues in the CDR3.

Many counts were recorded for this clonotype. The chain couples TRBV4-1 to TRBJ1-2, with a weak D call TRBD1 (6 bases). The CDR3 is 14 amino acids. The V end lost 5 bases, the J end lost 6 bases, and 16 bases lay between the germline ends. Germline lookup yields CDR1 MGHRA and CDR2 YSYEKL. In nucleotides, the CDR3 is TGCGCCAGCAGCGTCCCTGGGAGGGGGGATGGCTACACCTTC. Its translation: CASSVPGRGDGYTF.

This clonotype occurred many times. CDR3 sequence (DNA): TGTGCCAGCACCTGGGGACCCCACTATGGCTACACCTTC. It encodes CASTWGPHYGYTF. This rearrangement joins TRBV7-2 to TRBJ1-2; tentative D call: TRBD1 (5 bases). Germline V gene sequence: CDR1 SGHTA, CDR2 FQGNSA. This CDR3 spans 13 amino acids. The V end lost 7 bases, the J end lost 3 bases, and 12 bases lay between the germline ends. The full variable domain, completed using reference TRBV7-2 and TRBJ1-2, is GAGVSQSPSNKVTEKGKDVELRCDPISGHTALYWYRQSLGQGLEFLIYFQGNSAPDKSGLPSDRFSAERTGGSVSTLTIQRTQQEDSAVYLCASTWGPHYGYTFGSGTRLTVV.

This clonotype was counted ten times or more. V is TRBV7-2 and J is TRBJ1-5; D unclear. The ends were cut back, 8 bases at V and 0 bases at J, with 17 bases in the middle. The CDR3 spans 16 residues. Per the germline V gene, CDR1 is SGHTA and CDR2 is FQGNSA. Written as DNA, the CDR3 is TGTGCCAGCGTCCCCGGCCGTATAGATAGCAATCAGCCCCAGCATTTT. It translates to CASVPGRIDSNQPQHF.

In this sample, this clonotype turned up many times. This chain joins TRBV27 and TRBJ2-3; D may match TRBD1 or TRBD2 (5 bases each). Looked up from germline, CDR1 is MNHEY and CDR2 is SMNVEV (reference sequence). The CDR3 covers 14 residues. V lost 8 bases and J lost 2, with 14 bases in between. The CDR3: CASRRQGYTDTQYF. CDR3 DNA: TGTGCCAGCCGGAGGCAGGGCTACACAGATACGCAGTATTTT.

The table lists this clonotype with many counts. The chain joins TRBV20-1 to TRBJ1-5; 9 nucleotides align to TRBD1. Germline CDR1 reads DFQATT; CDR2 reads SNEGSKA (reference sequence). The CDR3 runs 16 residues. After removal of 3 bases from V and 4 bases from J, the junction contained 10 bases not matched to a gene. The CDR3 nucleotides read TGCAGTGCTAGGGCTGCGGGACAGGGTACGAATCAGCCCCAGCATTTT. This codes for CSARAAGQGTNQPQHF.

In this sample, this clonotype turned up many times. The chain couples TRBV25-1 to TRBJ2-2; D is unclear. Trimming removed 3 bases at V and 4 bases at J, with 12 bases between. CDR3 size: 15 residues. Germline CDR1 MGHDK, CDR2 SYGVNS. CDR3 nucleotide sequence: TGTGCCAGCAGTGAGAAACCATACTCCACCGGGGAGCTGTTTTTT. This codes for CASSEKPYSTGELFF.

In its sample, this clonotype was seen many times. The rearrangement uses TRBV6-6 and TRBJ1-2; TRBD1 matches at 9 bases. The CDR3 length is 18 residues. Germline V gives CDR1 MNHNY, CDR2 SVGAGI (reference sequence). With 0 bases clipped from V and 7 bases from J, the junction kept 15 bases outside the gene matches. DNA for the CDR3: TGTGCCAGCAGTTACTCAACAGGGGGCGGTGAATTGACCGGTGGCTACACCTTC. Translated: CASSYSTGGGELTGGYTF.

This clonotype was counted at least ten times. The V and J genes are TRBV7-2 and TRBJ1-6; D remains ambiguous. The germline CDR1 and CDR2 sequences are SGHTA and FQGNSA. Trimming pared 5 bases from V and 3 bases from J, leaving 5 bases between. The CDR3 spans 13 residues. The CDR3 loop is CASSADYNSPLHF. In DNA form, the CDR3 reads TGTGCCAGCAGCGCTGACTATAATTCACCCCTCCACTTT. The full variable domain, rest sourced from reference TRBV7-2 and TRBJ1-6, is GAGVSQSPSNKVTEKGKDVELRCDPISGHTALYWYRQSLGQGLEFLIYFQGNSAPDKSGLPSDRFSAERTGGSVSTLTIQRTQQEDSAVYLCASSADYNSPLHFGNGTRLTVT.

This clonotype was seen at least ten times. This sequence joins TRBV28 and TRBJ1-1; no firm D call. The ends were cut back, 3 bases at V and 7 bases at J, with 9 bases in the middle. The CDR3 runs to 12 residues. Germline V gene lookup returns CDR1 MDHEN and CDR2 SYDVKM. Here the CDR3 reads CASSLRLDEAFF. Here the CDR3 DNA reads TGTGCCAGCAGTTTGAGGCTCGATGAAGCTTTCTTT.

This clonotype showed up many times. The chain recombines TRBV18 with TRBJ2-2, with D uncertain. V dropped 1 base and J dropped 3 bases, with 9 bases sitting between them. This CDR3 is 15 amino acids long. Germline-derived CDR1 and CDR2 are KGHSH and LQKENI. Written as DNA, the CDR3 is TGTGCCAGCTCACCACGCGGCCTTGACACCGGGGAGCTGTTTTTT. This encodes CASSPRGLDTGELFF.

This clonotype appeared many times. V and J are TRBV7-2 and TRBJ2-2, with D perhaps given as TRBD1 or TRBD2 (5 bases each). The V end lost 3 bases, the J end lost 5 bases, and 13 bases lay between the germline ends. The V gene's germline CDR1 is SGHTA and CDR2 FQGNSA. This CDR3 has 15 amino acids. The CDR3 coding sequence is TGTGCCAGCAGCTTGAGGGGTCGGCCAACCGGGGAGCTGTTTTTT. Translated, it gives CASSLRGRPTGELFF.

This clonotype was counted many times. This chain links TRBV7-9 with TRBJ2-3, with a weak D call TRBD1 (6 bases). This CDR3 region has 15 residues. Germline CDR1 reads SEHNR; CDR2 reads FQNEAQ (reference sequence). Trimming shortened V by 5 bases and J by 0 bases, and 12 bases separated the two germline ends. CDR3 coding DNA: TGTGCCAGCAGCCGAAACAGGGCTAGCACAGATACGCAGTATTTT. Its protein is CASSRNRASTDTQYF. The whole variable domain, filled in from reference TRBV7-9 and TRBJ2-3, reads DTGVSQNPRHKITKRGQNVTFRCDPISEHNRLYWYRQTLGQGPEFLTYFQNEAQLEKSRLLSDRFSAERPKGSFSTLEIQRTEQGDSAMYLCASSRNRASTDTQYFGPGTRLTVL.

This clonotype occurred a few times. V gene TRBV12-3 or TRBV12-4 combines with J gene TRBJ1-1; the match to TRBD1 covers 7 bases. With V trimmed by 1 base and J by 4 bases, 9 bases remained unmatched. The CDR3 is made up of 16 amino acids. This chain's CDR3 is CASSLDHRGMGTEAFF. The CDR3 DNA follows: TGTGCCAGCAGTTTAGACCACAGGGGAATGGGCACTGAAGCTTTCTTT.

This clonotype was recorded at least ten times. The chain combines TRBV20-1 with TRBJ2-7; TRBD1 matches 9 bases. Trimming took 0 bases from V and 4 from J; bases not matched to a gene: 10. The CDR3 covers 16 residues. Per germline, CDR1 DFQATT and CDR2 SNEGSKA (reference sequence). CDR3 DNA sequence: TGCAGTGCTAGAGAGATTAGGACAGGGGATGTGTACGAGCAGTACTTC. Translation: CSAREIRTGDVYEQYF.

In this sample, this clonotype turned up a few times. This chain uses TRBV27 with TRBJ2-2; 7 positions agree with TRBD2. The V gene's germline CDR1 is MNHEY and CDR2 SMNVEV (reference sequence). V trimming: 7 bases; J trimming: 1 base; junction bases outside the gene matches: 3. CDR3 length: 14 residues. CDR3 in amino acids: CASTPGGNTGELFF. The CDR3 DNA follows: TGTGCCAGCACTCCGGGGGGGAACACCGGGGAGCTGTTTTTT.

Ten or more counts support this clonotype. V gene TRBV28 combines with J gene TRBJ2-2; a possible D gene is TRBD2 (5 bases). CDR3 size: 14 residues. V was clipped by 5 bases and J by 5 bases, with 12 bases between them. Germline V gives CDR1 MDHEN, CDR2 SYDVKM. CDR3 nucleotides: TGTGCCAGCAGTCTGGGCGGGTCAACCGGGGAGCTGTTTTTT. Translation: CASSLGGSTGELFF.

This clonotype showed up many times. The chain couples TRBV20-1 to TRBJ1-1; 7 positions match TRBD1. CDR3 length: 13 residues. V trimming: 1 base; J trimming: 7 bases; junction bases outside the gene matches: 6. The V gene's germline CDR1 is DFQATT and CDR2 SNEGSKA (reference sequence). For the CDR3, the DNA is TGCAGTGCTAGAGCGACAGGGAACGGTGAAGCTTTCTTT. This encodes CSARATGNGEAFF.

This clonotype was detected a few times. The rearrangement links TRBV20-1 to TRBJ2-7; D may be TRBD2 (6 bases). Per germline, CDR1 DFQATT and CDR2 SNEGSKA (reference sequence). Trimming left V 1 base short and J 6 bases short, with 22 bases between. The CDR3 length is 16 residues. For the CDR3, the DNA is TGCAGTGCTAGAGCTCCCTCCTCGCCCTCGGGGGTCGAGCAGTACTTC. Translation gives CSARAPSSPSGVEQYF.

This clonotype was seen only a few times. CDR3 nucleotides: TGCAGTGCTAGGGGTTGGGGGGACAGGGTTTTTCGTCCTGAAGCTTTCTTT. It encodes CSARGWGDRVFRPEAFF. The V and J genes are TRBV20-1 and TRBJ1-1; the match to TRBD1 covers 9 bases. This CDR3 is 17 amino acids long. V lost 3 bases to trimming and J lost 6 bases; unmatched junction nucleotides: 17. Germline V CDR1 and CDR2: DFQATT, SNEGSKA (reference sequence).

In its sample, this clonotype was seen a few times. Since a much larger clone is just one base distant, this may be a read error. Written as DNA, the CDR3 is TGCTCCAGCAGCTTGGGACCGGACATCAATAATTCACCCCTCCACTTT. Translation gives CSSSLGPDINNSPLHF. V gene TRBV5-1 combines with J gene TRBJ1-6; D possibly corresponds to TRBD1 (5 bases). This CDR3 has 16 amino acids. Germline values: CDR1 SGHRS, CDR2 YFSETQ.

There are many counts of this clonotype. This rearrangement joins TRBV28 to TRBJ2-7, with TRBD1 matching 7 bases. The CDR3 is 14 amino acids. V lost 6 bases and J lost 5; bases outside the gene matches: 10. Germline V gene lookup returns CDR1 MDHEN and CDR2 SYDVKM. CDR3 loop: CASRPRQGWHEQYF. CDR3 nucleotides: TGTGCCAGCAGACCTCGACAGGGATGGCACGAGCAGTACTTC.

Many counts were recorded for this clonotype. The V and J genes are TRBV7-9 and TRBJ2-7; D is undetermined. V lost 2 bases to trimming and J lost 0 bases, with 5 bases between them. The CDR3 runs 13 residues. The V gene's germline CDR1 is SEHNR and CDR2 FQNEAQ (reference sequence). The CDR3 loop is CASSLLASYEQYF. CDR3 in DNA: TGTGCCAGCAGCTTATTGGCCTCCTACGAGCAGTACTTC.

There are many counts of this clonotype. V and J are TRBV7-9 and TRBJ1-1, with D tentatively TRBD1 (6 bases). The germline V and J ends were trimmed by 5 bases and 6 bases, with 19 bases remaining between them. The CDR3 is made up of 15 amino acids. Germline V gene data show CDR1 as SEHNR and CDR2 as FQNEAQ (reference sequence). The CDR3 is CASSPGAGARAEAFF. CDR3 DNA: TGTGCCAGCAGCCCTGGGGCAGGGGCCAGGGCTGAAGCTTTCTTT.

The V gene is TRBV20-1, the J gene TRBJ1-6; weak D call: TRBD1 (5 bases). The length of the CDR3 is 14 residues. V dropped 7 bases and J dropped 7 bases, with 17 bases sitting between them. Germline V lookup: CDR1 DFQATT, CDR2 SNEGSKA (reference sequence). The CDR3 DNA reads as TGCAGTGTCCCGTGGGGGGGGAGAAATTCACCCCTCCACTTT. It is translated as CSVPWGGRNSPLHF.

This sequence joins TRBV2 and TRBJ2-3; 8 positions match TRBD1. J lost 5 bases, V lost 3 bases, and 4 bases had no gene match. The length of the CDR3 is 14 residues. Germline lookup yields CDR1 SNHLY and CDR2 FYNNEI. The DNA of the CDR3 is TGTGCCAGCAGTGAGCAGGGGGCGCAAGATACGCAGTATTTT. Its protein product is CASSEQGAQDTQYF.

This clonotype appeared many times. The chain has TRBV19 and TRBJ2-1; 7 positions agree with TRBD2. The germline V gene encodes CDR1 LNHDA and CDR2 SQIVND (reference sequence). With V trimmed by 6 bases and J by 0 bases, 5 bases remained unmatched. The CDR3 runs 15 residues. The CDR3 DNA is TGTGCCAGTAGGCCGCGGGGGAGCTCCTACAATGAGCAGTTCTTC. This gives the protein CASRPRGSSYNEQFF. The full variable domain, in which reference TRBV19 and TRBJ2-1 provide the parts outside the CDR3, is DGGITQSPKYLFRKEGQNVTLSCEQNLNHDAMYWYRQDPGQGLRLIYYSQIVNDFQKGDIAEGYSVSREKKESFPLTVTSAQKNPTAFYLCASRPRGSSYNEQFFGPGTRLTVL.